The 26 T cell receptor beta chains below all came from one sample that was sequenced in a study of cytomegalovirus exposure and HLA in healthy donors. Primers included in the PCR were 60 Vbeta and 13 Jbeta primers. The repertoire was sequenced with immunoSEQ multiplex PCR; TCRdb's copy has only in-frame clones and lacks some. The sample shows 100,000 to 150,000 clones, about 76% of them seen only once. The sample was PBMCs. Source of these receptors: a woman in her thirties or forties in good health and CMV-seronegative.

In DNA, the CDR3 is TGTGCCAGCTCACCCCGAGAGACCCAGTACTTC. Translation gives CASSPRETQYF. The chain joins TRBV18 to TRBJ2-5; D is unclear. Germline loops: CDR1 KGHSH, CDR2 LQKENI. The CDR3 totals 11 residues. V was trimmed by 3 bases and J by 4 bases, leaving 3 bases between them. Full variable domain (remainder filled in from reference TRBV18 and TRBJ2-5): NAGVMQNPRHLVRRRGQEARLRCSPMKGHSHVYWYRQLPEEGLKFMVYLQKENIIDESGMPKERFSAEFPKEGPSILRIQQVVRGDSAAYFCASSPRETQYFGPGTRLLVL.

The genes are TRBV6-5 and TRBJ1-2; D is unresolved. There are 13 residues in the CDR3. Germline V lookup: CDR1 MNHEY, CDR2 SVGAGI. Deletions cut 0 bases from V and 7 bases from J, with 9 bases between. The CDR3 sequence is CASSYSRVVGYTF. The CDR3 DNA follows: TGTGCCAGCAGTTACTCGCGTGTGGTTGGCTACACCTTC.

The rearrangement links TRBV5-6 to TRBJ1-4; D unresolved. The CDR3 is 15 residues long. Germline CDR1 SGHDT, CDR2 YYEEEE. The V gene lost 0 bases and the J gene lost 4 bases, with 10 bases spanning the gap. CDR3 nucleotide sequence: TGTGCCAGCAGCTTGGCGCGGTCCCATAATGAAAAACTGTTTTTT. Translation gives CASSLARSHNEKLFF.

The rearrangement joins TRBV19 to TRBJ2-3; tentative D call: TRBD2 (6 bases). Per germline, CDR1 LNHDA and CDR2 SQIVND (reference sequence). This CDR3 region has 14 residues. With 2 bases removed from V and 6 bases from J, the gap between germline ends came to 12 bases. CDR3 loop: CASSIRDSEDTQYF. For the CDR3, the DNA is TGTGCCAGTAGTATACGGGACTCCGAGGATACGCAGTATTTT.

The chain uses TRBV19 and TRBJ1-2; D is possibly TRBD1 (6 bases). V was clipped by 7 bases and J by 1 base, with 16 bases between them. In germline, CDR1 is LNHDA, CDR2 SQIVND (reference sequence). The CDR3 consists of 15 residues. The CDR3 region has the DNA TGTGCCAGTACCCCACAGGGTCCGGTTAACTATGGCTACACCTTC. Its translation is CASTPQGPVNYGYTF. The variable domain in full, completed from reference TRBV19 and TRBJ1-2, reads DGGITQSPKYLFRKEGQNVTLSCEQNLNHDAMYWYRQDPGQGLRLIYYSQIVNDFQKGDIAEGYSVSREKKESFPLTVTSAQKNPTAFYLCASTPQGPVNYGYTFGSGTRLTVV.

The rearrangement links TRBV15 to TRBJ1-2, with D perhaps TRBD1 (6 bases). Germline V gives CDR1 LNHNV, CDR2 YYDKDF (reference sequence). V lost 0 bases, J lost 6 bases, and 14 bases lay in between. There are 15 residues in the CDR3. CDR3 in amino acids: CATSRENLAGDGYTF. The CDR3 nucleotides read TGTGCCACCAGCAGAGAGAATTTGGCAGGGGATGGCTACACCTTC.

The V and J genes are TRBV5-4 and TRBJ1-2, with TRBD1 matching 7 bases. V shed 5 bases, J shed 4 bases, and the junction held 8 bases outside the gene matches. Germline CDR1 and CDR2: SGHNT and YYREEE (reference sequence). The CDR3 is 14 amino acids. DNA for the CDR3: TGTGCCAGCAGTTTCGCCGGGACAGCCTATGGCTACACCTTC. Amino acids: CASSFAGTAYGYTF.

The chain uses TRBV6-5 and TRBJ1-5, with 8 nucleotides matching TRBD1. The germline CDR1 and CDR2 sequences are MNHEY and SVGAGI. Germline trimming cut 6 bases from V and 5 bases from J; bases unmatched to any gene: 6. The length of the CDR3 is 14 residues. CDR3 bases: TGTGCCAGCAGCCCTGGACAGGGACATCAGCCCCAGCATTTT. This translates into CASSPGQGHQPQHF.

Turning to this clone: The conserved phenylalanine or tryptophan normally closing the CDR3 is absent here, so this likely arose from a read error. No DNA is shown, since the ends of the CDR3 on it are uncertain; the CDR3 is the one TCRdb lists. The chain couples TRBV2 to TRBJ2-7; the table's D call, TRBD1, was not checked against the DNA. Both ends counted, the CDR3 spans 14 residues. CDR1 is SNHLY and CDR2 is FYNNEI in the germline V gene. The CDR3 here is CASSGNRNRDRKYL.

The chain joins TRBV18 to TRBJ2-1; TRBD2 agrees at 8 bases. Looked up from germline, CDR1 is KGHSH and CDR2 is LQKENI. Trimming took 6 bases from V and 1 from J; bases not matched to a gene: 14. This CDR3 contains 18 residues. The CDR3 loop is CASSPGRSPGGSYNEQFF. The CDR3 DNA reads TGTGCCAGCTCGCCGGGGCGGAGCCCGGGGGGGTCCTACAATGAGCAGTTCTTC.

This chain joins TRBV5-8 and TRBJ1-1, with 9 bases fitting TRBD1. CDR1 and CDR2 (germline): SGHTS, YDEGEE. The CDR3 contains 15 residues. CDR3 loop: CASLKPGQGPTEAFF. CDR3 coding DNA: TGTGCTAGCCTTAAACCGGGACAGGGTCCCACTGAAGCTTTCTTT.

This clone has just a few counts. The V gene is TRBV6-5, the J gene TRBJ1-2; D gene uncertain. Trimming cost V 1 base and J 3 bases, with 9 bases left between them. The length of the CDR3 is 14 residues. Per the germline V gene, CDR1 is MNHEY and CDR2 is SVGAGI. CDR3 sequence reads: CASSYLSGDYGYTF. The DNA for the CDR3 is TGTGCCAGCAGTTACTTATCGGGAGACTATGGCTACACCTTC.

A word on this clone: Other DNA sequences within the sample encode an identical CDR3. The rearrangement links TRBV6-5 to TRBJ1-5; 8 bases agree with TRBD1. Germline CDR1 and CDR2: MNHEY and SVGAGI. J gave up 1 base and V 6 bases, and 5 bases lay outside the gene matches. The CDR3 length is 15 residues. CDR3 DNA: TGTGCCAGCAGCTCGGACAGGGCAAGCAATCAGCCCCAGCATTTT. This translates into CASSSDRASNQPQHF.

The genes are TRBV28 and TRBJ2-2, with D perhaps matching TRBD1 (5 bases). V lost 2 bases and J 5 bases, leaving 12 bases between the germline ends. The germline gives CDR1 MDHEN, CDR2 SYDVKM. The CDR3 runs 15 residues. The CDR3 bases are TGTGCCAGCAGTTTACAGGGATCGAGGACCGGGGAGCTGTTTTTT. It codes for CASSLQGSRTGELFF.

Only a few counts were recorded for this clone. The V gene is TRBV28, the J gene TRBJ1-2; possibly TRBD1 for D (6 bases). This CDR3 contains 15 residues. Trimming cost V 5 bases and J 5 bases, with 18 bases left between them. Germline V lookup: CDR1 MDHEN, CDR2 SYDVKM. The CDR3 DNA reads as TGTGCCAGCAGTAGCCCCTGGGGAGGGGGGTATGGCTACACCTTC. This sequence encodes CASSSPWGGGYGYTF.

CDR3 residues: CAWGSGGTNTDTQYF. The CDR3 nucleotides are TGTGCCTGGGGTAGCGGGGGGACGAACACAGATACGCAGTATTTT. V is TRBV30 and J is TRBJ2-3, with 10 bases that match TRBD2. V gave up 5 bases and J gave up 2 bases; unmatched junction bases: 7. The CDR3 has 15 residues. The V gene's germline CDR1 is GTSNPN and CDR2 SVGIG (reference sequence).

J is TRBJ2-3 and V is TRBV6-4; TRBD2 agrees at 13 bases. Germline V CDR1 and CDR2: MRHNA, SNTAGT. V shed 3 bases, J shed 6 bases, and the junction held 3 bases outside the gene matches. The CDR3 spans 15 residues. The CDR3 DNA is TGTGCCAGCAGTGAACTAGCGGGGGGGCGCGATACGCAGTATTTT. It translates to CASSELAGGRDTQYF.

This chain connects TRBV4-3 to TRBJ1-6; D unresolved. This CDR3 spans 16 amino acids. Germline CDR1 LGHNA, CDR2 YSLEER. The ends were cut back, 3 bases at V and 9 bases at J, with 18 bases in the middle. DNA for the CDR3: TGCGCCAGCAGCCATGATACGCGGTCTAGCTCTTCACCCCTCCACTTT. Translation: CASSHDTRSSSSPLHF.

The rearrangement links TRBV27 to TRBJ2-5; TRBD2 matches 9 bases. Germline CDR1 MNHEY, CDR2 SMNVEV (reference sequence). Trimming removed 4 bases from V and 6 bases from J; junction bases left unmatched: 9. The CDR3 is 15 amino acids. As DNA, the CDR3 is TGTGCCAGCAGTTCAAGCGCGGGGGGGCGGAAGACCCAGTACTTC. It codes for CASSSSAGGRKTQYF.

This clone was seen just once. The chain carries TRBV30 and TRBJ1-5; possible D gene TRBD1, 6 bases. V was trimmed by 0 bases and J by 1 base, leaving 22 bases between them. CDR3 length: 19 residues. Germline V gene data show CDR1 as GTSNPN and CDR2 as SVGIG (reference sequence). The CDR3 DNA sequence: TGTGCCTGGAGTGTGGACAGCCGCTCCTCAGGTTTCAGCAATCAGCCCCAGCATTTT. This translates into CAWSVDSRSSGFSNQPQHF.

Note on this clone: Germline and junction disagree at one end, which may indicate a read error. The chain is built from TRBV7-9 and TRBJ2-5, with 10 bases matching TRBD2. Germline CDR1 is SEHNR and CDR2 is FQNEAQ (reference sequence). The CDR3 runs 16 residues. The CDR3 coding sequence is TGTTCCAGCAGCCGCCAGAGCGGGGGGGGACAAGAGACCCAGTACTTC. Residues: CSSSRQSGGGQETQYF. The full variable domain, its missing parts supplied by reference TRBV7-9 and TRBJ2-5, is DTGVSQNPRHKITKRGQNVTFRCDPISEHNRLYWYRQTLGQGPEFLTYFQNEAQLEKSRLLSDRFSAERPKGSFSTLEIQRTEQGDSAMYLCSSSRQSGGGQETQYFGPGTRLLVL.

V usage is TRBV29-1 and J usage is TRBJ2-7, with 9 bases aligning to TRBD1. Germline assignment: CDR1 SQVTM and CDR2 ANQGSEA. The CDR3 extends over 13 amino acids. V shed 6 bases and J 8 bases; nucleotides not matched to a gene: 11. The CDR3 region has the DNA TGCAGCGTGTCCCTTCCGGGGACAGGGCAGCAGTACTTC. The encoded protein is CSVSLPGTGQQYF.

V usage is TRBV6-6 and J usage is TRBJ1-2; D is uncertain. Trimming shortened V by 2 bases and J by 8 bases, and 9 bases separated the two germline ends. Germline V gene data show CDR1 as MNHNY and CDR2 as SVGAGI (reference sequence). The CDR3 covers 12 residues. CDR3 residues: CASSYLGEGYTF. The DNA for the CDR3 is TGTGCCAGCAGTTACCTTGGGGAGGGCTACACCTTC.

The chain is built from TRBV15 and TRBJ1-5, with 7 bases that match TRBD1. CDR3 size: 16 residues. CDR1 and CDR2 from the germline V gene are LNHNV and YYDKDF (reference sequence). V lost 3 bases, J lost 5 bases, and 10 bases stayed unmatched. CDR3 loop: CATSRDNRGQHQPQHF. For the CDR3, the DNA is TGTGCCACCAGCAGGGACAACAGGGGCCAACATCAGCCCCAGCATTTT.

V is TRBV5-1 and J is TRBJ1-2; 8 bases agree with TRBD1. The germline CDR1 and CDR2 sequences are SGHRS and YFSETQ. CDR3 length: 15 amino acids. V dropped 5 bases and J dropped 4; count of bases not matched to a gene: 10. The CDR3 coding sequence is TGCGCCAGCAGGGACAGGGTGGCCCGGGGCTATGGCTACACCTTC. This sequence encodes CASRDRVARGYGYTF. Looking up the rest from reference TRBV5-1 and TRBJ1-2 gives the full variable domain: KAGVTQTPRYLIKTRGQQVTLSCSPISGHRSVSWYQQTPGQGLQFLFEYFSETQRNKGNFPGRFSGRQFSNSRSEMNVSTLELGDSALYLCASRDRVARGYGYTFGSGTRLTVV.

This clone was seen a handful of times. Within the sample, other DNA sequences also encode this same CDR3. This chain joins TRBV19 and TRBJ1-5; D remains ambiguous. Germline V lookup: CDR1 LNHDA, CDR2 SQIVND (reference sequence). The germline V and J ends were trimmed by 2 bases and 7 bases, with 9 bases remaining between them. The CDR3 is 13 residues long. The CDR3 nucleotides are TGTGCCAGTAGTATATCCGGTTCGCAGCCCCAGCATTTT. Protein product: CASSISGSQPQHF.